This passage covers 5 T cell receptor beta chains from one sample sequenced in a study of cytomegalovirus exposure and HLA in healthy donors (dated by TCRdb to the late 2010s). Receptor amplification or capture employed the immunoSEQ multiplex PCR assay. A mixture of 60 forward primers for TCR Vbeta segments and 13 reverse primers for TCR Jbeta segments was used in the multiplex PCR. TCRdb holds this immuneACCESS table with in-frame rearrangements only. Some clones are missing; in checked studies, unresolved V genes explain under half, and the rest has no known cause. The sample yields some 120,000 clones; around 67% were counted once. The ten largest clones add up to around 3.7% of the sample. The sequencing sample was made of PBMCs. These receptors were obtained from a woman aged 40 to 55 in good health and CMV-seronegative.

CDR3 loop: CASSDPGQERFYEQYF. In DNA form, the CDR3 reads TGTGCCAGCAGTGACCCGGGACAGGAAAGGTTCTACGAGCAGTACTTC. V is TRBV27 and J is TRBJ2-7, with 8 bases aligning to TRBD1. Germline V lookup: CDR1 MNHEY, CDR2 SMNVEV (reference sequence). CDR3 length equals 16 residues. Trimming removed 5 bases from V and 3 bases from J; junction bases left unmatched: 12.

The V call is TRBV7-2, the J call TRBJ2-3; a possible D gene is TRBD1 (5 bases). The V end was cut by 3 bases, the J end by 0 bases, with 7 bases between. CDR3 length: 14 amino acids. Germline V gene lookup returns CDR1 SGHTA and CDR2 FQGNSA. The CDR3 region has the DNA TGTGCCAGCAGCTTGGCAGGGAGCACAGATACGCAGTATTTT. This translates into CASSLAGSTDTQYF.

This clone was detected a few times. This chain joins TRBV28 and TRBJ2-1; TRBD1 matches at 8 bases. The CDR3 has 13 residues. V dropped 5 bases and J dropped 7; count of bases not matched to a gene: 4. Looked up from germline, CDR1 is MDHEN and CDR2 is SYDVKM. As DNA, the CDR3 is TGTGCCAGCAGTCTCAGGGGGCGGAATGAGCAGTTCTTC. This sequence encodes CASSLRGRNEQFF.

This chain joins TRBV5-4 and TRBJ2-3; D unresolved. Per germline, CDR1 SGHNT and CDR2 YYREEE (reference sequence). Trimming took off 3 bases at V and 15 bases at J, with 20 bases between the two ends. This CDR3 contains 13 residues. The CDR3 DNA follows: TGTGCCAGCAGCTCCGCCGAGTACTCCCTCCCCTATTTT. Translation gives CASSSAEYSLPYF.

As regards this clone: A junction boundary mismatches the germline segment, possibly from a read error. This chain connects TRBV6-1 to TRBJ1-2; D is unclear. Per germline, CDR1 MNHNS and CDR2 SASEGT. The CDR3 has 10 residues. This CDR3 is CASSVPGNTF. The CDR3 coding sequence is TGTGCCAGCAGTGTCCCTGGCAACACCTTC.